A selection of T cell receptor beta chains follows, all from one sample in a study of technical replicates of blood from several donors. Profiled with immunoSEQ multiplex PCR; TCRdb holds only in-frame clones, not every one. The table includes about 70,000 clones, roughly 92% detected once. Sequences were obtained from T cells isolated from PBMCs. The receptor source for this set is a human donor in good health. Both conserved end residues are part of each CDR3. Each record gives: J gene, D gene, CDR3 length, clone size, V gene, CDR3 DNA, CDR3 protein. A D gene is named only where the DNA matches it firmly. The size entry is marked missing in some rows and otherwise reads once, few, many or a size class.

J: TRBJ2-2
D: -
length: 12
size: -
V: TRBV12-5
DNA: TGTGCTAGTGGTTCTGTTACCGGGGAGCTGTTTTTT
CDR3: CASGSVTGELFF

J: TRBJ2-7
D: -
length: 14
size: once
V: TRBV5-1
DNA: TGCGCCAGCAAGGCAGGAGCGGGCTACTACGAGCAGTACTTC
CDR3: CASKAGAGYYEQYF

J: TRBJ2-1
D: TRBD1
length: 16
size: -
V: TRBV4-2
DNA: TGTGCCAGCAGCCAAGATGGGACAGGGGTTTACAATGAGCAGTTCTTC
CDR3: CASSQDGTGVYNEQFF

J: TRBJ2-5
D: TRBD2
length: 17
size: -
V: TRBV7-2
DNA: TGTGCCAGCAGCTTAGACTCCGCCGCGGGAGTTTGGGAGACCCAGTACTTC
CDR3: CASSLDSAAGVWETQYF

J: TRBJ1-1
D: -
length: 10
size: -
V: TRBV19
DNA: TGTGCCACCATAGGGGTAGAAGCTTTCTTT
CDR3: CATIGVEAFF

J: TRBJ2-2
D: TRBD1
length: 18
size: -
V: TRBV23-1
DNA: TGCGCCAGCAGTCAATCTTATGGGACCGACAGGGAAAGCGGGGAGCTGTTTTTT
CDR3: CASSQSYGTDRESGELFF

J: TRBJ2-7
D: TRBD2
length: 17
size: -
V: TRBV11-3
DNA: TGTGCCAGCAGCTTAAGGGCTCGACTAGCGGGACCCTACGAGCAGTACTTC
CDR3: CASSLRARLAGPYEQYF

J: TRBJ2-1
D: TRBD2
length: 17
size: -
V: TRBV4-2
DNA: TGTGCCAGCAGCCAAGGGCCAACTAGCGGGTCGTACAATGAGCAGTTCTTC
CDR3: CASSQGPTSGSYNEQFF

J: TRBJ2-5
D: TRBD1
length: 15
size: -
V: TRBV9
DNA: TGTGCCAGCAGCGTAGGACAGGGCCTCCAAGAGACCCAGTACTTC
CDR3: CASSVGQGLQETQYF

J: TRBJ1-3
D: TRBD1
length: 19
size: -
V: TRBV18
DNA: TGTGCCAGCTCCCTATCAGACAGGGCCCATTCGCTCTCTGGAAACACCATATATTTT
CDR3: CASSLSDRAHSLSGNTIYF

J: TRBJ1-1
D: TRBD1
length: 13
size: once
V: TRBV27
DNA: TGTGCCAGCTGGGACAGGATAAACACTGAAGCTTTCTTT
CDR3: CASWDRINTEAFF

J: TRBJ1-2
D: TRBD1
length: 14
size: -
V: TRBV28
DNA: TGTGCCAGCAGTTGGGACAGGGAAGACTATGGCTACACCTTC
CDR3: CASSWDREDYGYTF

J: TRBJ2-7
D: -
length: 14
size: -
V: TRBV10-3
DNA: TGTGCCATCAGTGAACCCGACAGGCTCTACGAGCAGTACTTC
CDR3: CAISEPDRLYEQYF

J: TRBJ2-7
D: -
length: 14
size: -
V: TRBV11-2
DNA: TGTGCCAGCAGCTTGTTGGTCATAGCCTACGAGCAGTACTTC
CDR3: CASSLLVIAYEQYF

J: TRBJ2-2
D: TRBD1
length: 12
size: -
V: TRBV29-1
DNA: TGCAGCGCCGGACAGGGGGGCGGGGAGCTGTTTTTT
CDR3: CSAGQGGGELFF

J: TRBJ2-1
D: TRBD2
length: 14
size: -
V: TRBV5-1
DNA: TGCGCCAGCAGCTTACCCGGGACTAACAATGAGCAGTTCTTC
CDR3: CASSLPGTNNEQFF

J: TRBJ2-7
D: TRBD1
length: 13
size: -
V: TRBV5-6
DNA: TGTGCCAGCATCGGACAGGGGCGGGACGAGCAGTACTTC
CDR3: CASIGQGRDEQYF

J: TRBJ2-1
D: -
length: 14
size: -
V: TRBV28
DNA: TGTGCCAGCAGTTTATATACAGGTAGTAATGAGCAGTTCTTC
CDR3: CASSLYTGSNEQFF

J: TRBJ2-7
D: TRBD2
length: 15
size: -
V: TRBV4-1
DNA: TGCGCCAGCAGCCCCGCCGGGACTAGATCCTACGAGCAGTACTTC
CDR3: CASSPAGTRSYEQYF

J: TRBJ1-2
D: -
length: 13
size: few
V: TRBV28
DNA: TGTGCCAGCAGTTTACTATCCAACTATGGCTACACCTTC
CDR3: CASSLLSNYGYTF

J: TRBJ2-7
D: -
length: 14
size: -
V: TRBV5-4
DNA: TGTGCCAGCAGCTTGCCCGGACACTCCTACGAGCAGTACTTC
CDR3: CASSLPGHSYEQYF

J: TRBJ2-7
D: TRBD1
length: 16
size: -
V: TRBV29-1
DNA: TGCAGCGTTGAATCCGGACAGGGGCCCCTAAACTACGAGCAGTACTTC
CDR3: CSVESGQGPLNYEQYF

J: TRBJ2-5
D: -
length: 14
size: -
V: TRBV19
DNA: TGTGCCAGTAGTATAGACGCAACGGAAGAGACCCAGTACTTC
CDR3: CASSIDATEETQYF

J: TRBJ1-2
D: -
length: 14
size: -
V: TRBV7-9
DNA: TGTGCCAGCAGCTTAGGACGGGGGGACGGTGGCTACACCTTC
CDR3: CASSLGRGDGGYTF

J: TRBJ2-7
D: -
length: 13
size: once
V: TRBV6-6
DNA: TGTGCCAGCAGTGGCTTGGGCCACTCCGAGCAGTACTTC
CDR3: CASSGLGHSEQYF

J: TRBJ1-5
D: -
length: 13
size: once
V: TRBV2
DNA: TGTGCCAGCATGACCGGGAATAATCAGCCCCAGCATTTT
CDR3: CASMTGNNQPQHF

J: TRBJ2-7
D: -
length: 15
size: -
V: TRBV5-4
DNA: TGTGCCAGCAGCTTGGTTTCAGGGCCCCACGCCGAGCAGTACTTC
CDR3: CASSLVSGPHAEQYF

J: TRBJ1-2
D: TRBD1
length: 14
size: -
V: TRBV5-1
DNA: TGCGCCAGCAGAGCCGGGACAGGGAGGTATGGCTACACCTTC
CDR3: CASRAGTGRYGYTF

J: TRBJ1-3
D: -
length: 15
size: -
V: TRBV7-2
DNA: TGTGCCAGCAGCCCCGGGTCAACCTATGGAAACACCATATATTTT
CDR3: CASSPGSTYGNTIYF

J: TRBJ1-5
D: -
length: 14
size: -
V: TRBV19
DNA: TGTGCCAGTTCTGGACAGCCCTCAAGCAAGCCCCAGCATTTT
CDR3: CASSGQPSSKPQHF

J: TRBJ1-2
D: -
length: 13
size: -
V: TRBV27
DNA: TGTGCCAGCACCAAGAATCGACTCTATGGCTACACCTTC
CDR3: CASTKNRLYGYTF

J: TRBJ2-1
D: -
length: 16
size: -
V: TRBV4-1
DNA: TGCGCCAGCAGCCAAGATATGGCGGGATTATACAATGAGCAGTTCTTC
CDR3: CASSQDMAGLYNEQFF

J: TRBJ1-4
D: -
length: 16
size: once
V: TRBV11-2
DNA: TGTGCCAGCAGCTTATCCAGGAGGTTGACTAATGAAAAACTGTTTTTT
CDR3: CASSLSRRLTNEKLFF

J: TRBJ2-1
D: TRBD2
length: 17
size: -
V: TRBV29-1
DNA: TGCAGCGTTGTCGGGACTAGCGGGATTCCGAACAACAATGAGCAGTTCTTC
CDR3: CSVVGTSGIPNNNEQFF

J: TRBJ2-6
D: -
length: 16
size: -
V: TRBV4-2
DNA: TGTGCCAGCAGCCAGGCACAGAGCTCTGGGGCCAACGTCCTGACTTTC
CDR3: CASSQAQSSGANVLTF

J: TRBJ1-5
D: TRBD1
length: 14
size: -
V: TRBV6-5
DNA: TGTGCCAGCAGTGAGGACAGGGGCAATCAGCCCCAGCATTTT
CDR3: CASSEDRGNQPQHF

J: TRBJ2-2
D: TRBD1
length: 16
size: -
V: TRBV2
DNA: TGTGCCAGCAGTTTTGGACAGGGAGGTTTCACCGGGGAGCTGTTTTTT
CDR3: CASSFGQGGFTGELFF

J: TRBJ2-1
D: -
length: 14
size: few
V: TRBV5-1
DNA: TGCGCCAGCAGCCCGGTTAGCTCCTACAATGAGCAGTTCTTC
CDR3: CASSPVSSYNEQFF

J: TRBJ2-5
D: TRBD2
length: 15
size: -
V: TRBV2
DNA: TGTGCCAGCAGAGGTTCTAGCGGGAGAGGGCAGACCCAGTACTTC
CDR3: CASRGSSGRGQTQYF

J: TRBJ2-7
D: -
length: 15
size: -
V: TRBV9
DNA: TGTGCCAGCAGCGTAGGCCCAGGGTCGATCAACGAGCAGTACTTC
CDR3: CASSVGPGSINEQYF

J: TRBJ2-5
D: TRBD1
length: 16
size: -
V: TRBV29-1
DNA: TGCAGCGTACCTTACCCTGACAGGGGATTCCAAGAGACCCAGTACTTC
CDR3: CSVPYPDRGFQETQYF

J: TRBJ2-7
D: TRBD2
length: 17
size: -
V: TRBV7-2
DNA: TGTGCCAGCAGCCCCACTAGCGGGAGATTTACTTGGTACGAGCAGTACTTC
CDR3: CASSPTSGRFTWYEQYF

J: TRBJ1-4
D: -
length: 12
size: -
V: TRBV14
DNA: TGTGCCAGCAAAGGGGGGGTTGAAAAACTGTTTTTT
CDR3: CASKGGVEKLFF

J: TRBJ2-3
D: TRBD2
length: 15
size: -
V: TRBV4-3
DNA: TGCGCCAGCAGCCACCTAGCGGGAGATACAGATACGCAGTATTTT
CDR3: CASSHLAGDTDTQYF